A selection of T cell receptor beta chains follows, all from one sample in a study of blood T cell repertoires in COVID-19. The data were produced by immunoSEQ multiplex PCR, yet TCRdb's version contains in-frame clones alone and is incomplete. The sample consists of roughly 230,000 clones, about 88% of them appearing once. The sample comprised peripheral blood. These receptors were collected from a woman between 40 and 50 years old who had recovered from COVID-19. Both conserved end residues are part of each CDR3. Fields, in order: J gene, D gene, clone size, V gene, CDR3 DNA, CDR3 protein. A D gene is named only where the DNA matches it firmly. Expanded clones are given a class, and other clones once, few, many or no size at all.

>TRBJ1-1|TRBD1|.|TRBV6-5
TGTGCCACCCGACAGGGCGGGACTGAAGCTTTCTTT
CATRQGGTEAFF
>TRBJ2-5|TRBD2|.|TRBV4-2
TGTGCCAGCAGCCATGCTAGCGGGGGGGGAAGGGAGACCCAGTACTTC
CASSHASGGGRETQYF
>TRBJ2-1|.|.|TRBV11-3
TGTGCCAGCAGCTTACGGGATGAGCAGTTCTTC
CASSLRDEQFF
>TRBJ2-3|TRBD1|few|TRBV6-5
TGTGCCAGCAGTTACGGACAGGGGGCGATCACAGATACGCAGTATTTT
CASSYGQGAITDTQYF
>TRBJ2-1|.|.|TRBV10-2
TGCGCCAGCAGTAGAGTGGGCACAGGAAAAAATTACAATGAGCAGTTCTTC
CASSRVGTGKNYNEQFF
>TRBJ1-2|.|.|TRBV5-4
TGTGCCAGCAGCTTGTTAGGTCAGGCTGATGGCTACACCTTC
CASSLLGQADGYTF
>TRBJ1-1|TRBD1|.|TRBV19
TGTGCCAGTAGTATAGGTTCGGACAGGGGCTTTCCCAAAGCTTTCTTT
CASSIGSDRGFPKAFF
>TRBJ2-6|.|.|TRBV25-1
TGTGCCAGCAGTGGGAGCGGTGGGGCCAACGTCCTGACTTTC
CASSGSGGANVLTF
>TRBJ2-1|TRBD1|.|TRBV3-1/TRBV3-2
TGTGCCAGCAGCCAAGATCTGGGACAGGGGGTGAACAATGAGCAGTTCTTC
CASSQDLGQGVNNEQFF
>TRBJ1-5|TRBD1|once|TRBV25-1
TGTGCCAGCGAGGACAGGGGGACTAGGGGCAATCAGCCCCAGCATTTT
CASEDRGTRGNQPQHF
>TRBJ2-1|TRBD1|.|TRBV3-1/TRBV3-2
TGTGCCAGCAGCCGGTGGGACAGGGTCGACAATGAGCAGTTCTTC
CASSRWDRVDNEQFF
>TRBJ1-5|.|once|TRBV2
TGTGCCAGCAGTGGGGTCTCAGGGGGCAATCAGCCCCAGCATTTT
CASSGVSGGNQPQHF
>TRBJ2-1|.|.|TRBV7-9
TGTGCCAGCAGCGTATCGGGACTCCCCCATCCTGAGCAGTTCTTC
CASSVSGLPHPEQFF
>TRBJ1-2|TRBD1|.|TRBV30
TGTGCCTGCTCCCAGGGGGATCTAGGAGGCTACACCTTC
CACSQGDLGGYTF
>TRBJ1-6|.|once|TRBV18
TGTGCCAGCTCACCAGAGCCCCCCAGAGGTTCACCCCTCCACTTT
CASSPEPPRGSPLHF
>TRBJ2-7|.|.|TRBV11-2
TGTGCCAGCAGCCGAATTGGGGCAGGGAACGACGAGCAGTACTTC
CASSRIGAGNDEQYF
>TRBJ1-6|.|.|TRBV6-5
TGTGCCAGCAGTCCGGGAGGTAATTCACCCCTCCACTTT
CASSPGGNSPLHF
>TRBJ2-1|.|.|TRBV9
TGTGCCAGCACCAAAGGCGGGGAAGATGAGCAGTTCTTC
CASTKGGEDEQFF
>TRBJ2-3|.|.|TRBV4-1
TGCGCCAGCAGCCAAGTTGGGACTACAGATACGCAGTATTTT
CASSQVGTTDTQYF
>TRBJ2-5|TRBD2|.|TRBV6-1
TGTGCCAGCAGTGAAGGGAAGACTAGCGGGCAAGAGACCCAGTACTTC
CASSEGKTSGQETQYF
>TRBJ2-3|TRBD2|.|TRBV25-1
TGTGCCAGCTCACCGCTAGCGGGGGGGACAGATACGCAGTATTTT
CASSPLAGGTDTQYF
>TRBJ2-5|TRBD2|.|TRBV9
TGTGCCAGCAGCGTGGGGACTAGCGGCGGGGAGACCCAGTACTTC
CASSVGTSGGETQYF
>TRBJ1-1|.|.|TRBV19
TGTGCCAGTAGTGTCACACAGCTGAACACTGAAGCTTTCTTT
CASSVTQLNTEAFF
>TRBJ2-3|.|.|TRBV6-2/TRBV6-3
TGTGCCAGCAGTTACTCCCCTCCGAATGGGGGGGCCTCAGATACGCAGTATTTT
CASSYSPPNGGASDTQYF
>TRBJ2-7|.|once|TRBV25-1
TGTGCCAGCCGACGAGGCAATTACTCCTACGAGCAGTACTTC
CASRRGNYSYEQYF
>TRBJ1-2|.|.|TRBV29-1
TGCAGCGTCGGTACTGGAGGTGGCTACACCTTC
CSVGTGGGYTF
>TRBJ2-5|.|.|TRBV7-9
TGTGCCAGCAGCTTATTGGTCCAGCAAGAGACCCAGTACTTC
CASSLLVQQETQYF
>TRBJ2-2|.|.|TRBV6-6
TGTGCCAGCAGTTTCAAACTTCCTGCTGCCACCGGGGAGCTGTTTTTT
CASSFKLPAATGELFF
>TRBJ1-5|.|.|TRBV18
TGTGCCAGCTCACCACCTTCAGGGGATAGCAATCAGCCCCAGCATTTT
CASSPPSGDSNQPQHF
>TRBJ2-3|.|.|TRBV3-1/TRBV3-2
TGTGCCAGCAGCCTAGAGGAGTCAGATACGCAGTATTTT
CASSLEESDTQYF
>TRBJ1-2|TRBD1|once|TRBV11-3
TGTGCCAGCAGCCCTACAGGGGAAGGCTATGGCTACACCTTC
CASSPTGEGYGYTF
>TRBJ1-5|.|once|TRBV6-6
TGTGCCAGCAGTTACTTTGGTGCAGGGGAACAGCCCCAGCATTTT
CASSYFGAGEQPQHF